The 14 T cell receptor beta chains listed next were all sequenced from one sample in a study of T-cell memory formation after mild COVID-19. TCRdb ran MiXCR on the 5' RACE reads and lists one entry per CDR3 protein. The profile shows 350,000 to 450,000 distinct CDR3 sequences, around an eighth of them singletons. The sequenced sample was PBMCs or a T cell subset sorted from them (not recorded which). These receptors were taken from a man younger than 35 who had mild COVID-19 (a few samples of this study predate the infection). Cell type and time point are not known.

The chain has TRBV18 and TRBJ2-5; D gene unclear. The CDR3 has 14 residues. The V gene lost 4 bases and the J gene lost 1 base, with 10 bases spanning the gap. In germline, CDR1 is KGHSH, CDR2 LQKENI. The CDR3 nucleotides read TGTGCCAGCTCACAATCGTGGGGCCAAGAGACCCAGTACTTC. It specifies CASSQSWGQETQYF.

The gene calls are TRBV7-9 and TRBJ1-1; D is unclear. The V end lost 6 bases, the J end lost 1 base, and 18 bases lay between the germline ends. This CDR3 spans 16 amino acids. CDR1 is SEHNR and CDR2 is FQNEAQ in the germline V gene (reference sequence). The CDR3 DNA is TGTGCCAGCAGTAAGTGGAGGAGGCAGCCGAACACTGAAGCTTTCTTT. As protein: CASSKWRRQPNTEAFF.

This clonotype was counted a few times. This chain joins TRBV5-1 and TRBJ2-1; TRBD2 aligns across 9 bases. The germline CDR1 and CDR2 sequences are SGHRS and YFSETQ. With 0 bases clipped from V and 4 bases from J, the junction kept 2 bases outside the gene matches. The CDR3 contains 15 residues. The CDR3 region has the DNA TGCGCCAGCAGCTTGGATCTAGCGGGGTACAATGAGCAGTTCTTC. It specifies CASSLDLAGYNEQFF.

This clonotype has a handful of counts. V is TRBV28 and J is TRBJ2-7; D ambiguous. This CDR3 comprises 14 residues. Germline V CDR1 and CDR2: MDHEN, SYDVKM. The V and J ends lost 4 bases and 6 bases respectively, with 16 bases between them. The CDR3 loop reads CASSSPPIVREQYV. CDR3 bases: TGTGCCAGCAGTTCCCCCCCAATCGTTCGCGAGCAGTACGTC.

This clonotype occurred a few times. The chain links TRBV30 to TRBJ2-3; 10 bases line up with TRBD2. Germline assignment: CDR1 GTSNPN and CDR2 SVGIG (reference sequence). This CDR3 contains 15 residues. V lost 3 bases and J lost 2; bases outside the gene matches: 5. The DNA for the CDR3 is TGTGCCTGGAGCGGAGCGGGGGGGTACACAGATACGCAGTATTTT. It specifies CAWSGAGGYTDTQYF.

Details on this clonotype: At one of its ends the junction is not consistent with the germline gene, which may arise from a read error. The V gene is TRBV10-3, the J gene TRBJ1-5, with 8 bases identical to TRBD1. The CDR3 is 17 amino acids. Germline CDR1 reads ENHRY; CDR2 reads SYGVKD. In nucleotides, the CDR3 is TGTGCAATCAGTGGACAGGGTGGAATCGAAGGCAATCAGCCCCAGCATTTT. Translating it yields CAISGQGGIEGNQPQHF.

This clonotype has more than one count but fewer than ten. V usage is TRBV4-2 and J usage is TRBJ2-1; 13 positions match TRBD2. Per the germline V gene, CDR1 is LGHNA and CDR2 is YNFKEQ. The CDR3 extends over 15 amino acids. Trimming took 5 bases from V and 10 from J; bases not matched to a gene: 8. The CDR3 sequence: CASSTTSGGAWEQFF. Written as DNA, the CDR3 is TGTGCCAGCAGCACTACTAGCGGGGGGGCCTGGGAGCAGTTCTTC.

The chain joins TRBV27 to TRBJ2-7; D is tentatively TRBD1 or TRBD2 (6 bases each). The length of the CDR3 is 15 residues. Trimming removed 2 bases at V and 2 bases at J, with 13 bases between. CDR1 and CDR2 from the germline V gene are MNHEY and SMNVEV (reference sequence). CDR3 nucleotides: TGTGCCAGCAGTTTACGGGGGCGCCTAGCCTACGAGCAGTACTTC. It specifies CASSLRGRLAYEQYF.

This clonotype was observed at least ten times. The chain couples TRBV5-1 to TRBJ2-2; TRBD2 agrees at 10 bases. CDR3 size: 16 residues. Germline assignment: CDR1 SGHRS and CDR2 YFSETQ. The J segment lost 7 bases and the V segment lost 1 base, leaving 7 bases of the junction unmatched. The CDR3 region has the DNA TGCGCCAGCAGCTTGCCCCTAGCGGGGGACTTCGGGGAGCTGTTTTTT. Protein: CASSLPLAGDFGELFF.

This chain uses TRBV6-5 with TRBJ1-4; 7 positions match TRBD1. Germline assignment: CDR1 MNHEY and CDR2 SVGAGI. After removal of 7 bases from V and 4 bases from J, the junction contained 9 bases not matched to a gene. The CDR3 sequence is 15 residues long. The CDR3 loop reads CASTRTGQFNEKLFF. The DNA for the CDR3 is TGTGCCAGCACCAGAACGGGACAGTTTAATGAAAAACTGTTTTTT.

This clonotype occurred a few times. V and J are TRBV12-3 or TRBV12-4 and TRBJ2-7; D unclear. CDR3 size: 12 residues. Trimming took off 3 bases at V and 6 bases at J, with 9 bases between the two ends. Here the CDR3 reads CASSLGSLEQYV. The DNA for the CDR3 is TGTGCCAGCAGTTTGGGGTCCCTCGAGCAGTACGTC.

The sample holds a few counts of this clonotype. The chain couples TRBV4-1 to TRBJ2-2, with D perhaps TRBD1 or TRBD2 (7 bases each). CDR1 MGHRA and CDR2 YSYEKL come from the germline V gene. This CDR3 spans 18 amino acids. Trimming pared 1 base from V and 5 bases from J, leaving 20 bases between. The CDR3 loop is CASSQGPFSRGGTGELFF. DNA for the CDR3: TGCGCCAGCAGCCAAGGGCCCTTTTCCAGGGGGGGAACCGGGGAGCTGTTTTTT.

There are a few counts of this clonotype. The chain is built from TRBV5-1 and TRBJ2-1; possibly TRBD2 for D (7 bases). This CDR3 is 14 amino acids long. CDR1 is SGHRS, CDR2 YFSETQ, per germline. The ends were cut back, 3 bases at V and 9 bases at J, with 16 bases in the middle. The DNA of the CDR3 is TGCGCCAGCAGCTGGCGGGGGCAACGTGCTGAGCAGTTCTTC. Its protein is CASSWRGQRAEQFF.

The sample holds a few counts of this clonotype. The chain employs TRBV15 and TRBJ2-1; 14 positions match TRBD2. The CDR3 runs to 18 residues. V was clipped by 1 base and J by 3 bases; unmatched bases: 5. Germline CDR1 and CDR2: LNHNV and YYDKDF (reference sequence). The CDR3 sequence: CATSRARGLAGGYNEQFF. DNA for the CDR3: TGTGCCACCAGCAGAGCTCGAGGACTAGCGGGGGGCTACAATGAGCAGTTCTTC.